This section outlines one T cell receptor (beta chain) sequence together with its context. The data belong to a study of blood T cell dynamics during melanoma immunotherapy. Whole-study context: Standard first-line treatment here was pembrolizumab or nivolumab plus ipilimumab in metastatic melanoma.

Germline V gene lookup returns CDR1 MNHEY and CDR2 SMNVEV (reference sequence). The CDR3 runs 13 residues. V lost 5 bases to trimming and J lost 8 bases; unmatched junction nucleotides: 6. Time point in this sample: week 3, after first cycle of checkpoint inhibitor. Libraries were prepared by immunoSEQ multiplex PCR; TCRdb keeps only in-frame clonotypes and omits some of them. Seen here are 15,000 or so clones, approximately 94% observed once, and the top ten hold about 0.2%. This specimen consisted of effector memory CD8+ T cells from blood, obtained from a patient treated with checkpoint blockade. The chain has TRBV27 and TRBJ1-2; 9 bases fit TRBD1. This clonotype originated in a human donor with melanoma. The CDR3 region is CASSPDRGSGYTF. The DNA of the CDR3 is TGTGCCAGCAGTCCCGACAGGGGGAGCGGCTACACCTTC.